The next 25 T cell receptor beta chains were all read from a single sample in a study of blood T cell repertoires in COVID-19. The protocol was immunoSEQ multiplex PCR, while the TCRdb copy is restricted to in-frame clones and leaves out a portion. This table holds 200,000 to 300,000 clones, approximately 89% found once. The sequenced material came from peripheral blood. The receptors were sampled from a woman aged 25 to 45 with COVID-19, enrolled during active disease.

The rearrangement uses TRBV6-5 and TRBJ2-2, with D possibly being TRBD2 (7 bases). Germline-derived CDR1 and CDR2 are MNHEY and SVGAGI. The CDR3 is made up of 13 amino acids. The V end lost 8 bases, the J end lost 7 bases, and 14 bases lay between the germline ends. CDR3 DNA: TGTGCCAGCCGACGGGGGGCAAGCGGGGAGCTGTTTTTT. It codes for CASRRGASGELFF.

The chain links TRBV7-2 to TRBJ1-2; 7 bases are shared with TRBD1. The germline V gene has CDR1 SGHTA and CDR2 FQGNSA. This CDR3 spans 15 amino acids. The ends lost 1 base at V and 2 bases at J; junction bases unmatched: 4. CDR3 DNA sequence: TGTGCCAGCAGCTTAGTCTTGGGACAGAACTATGGCTACACCTTC. Its protein is CASSLVLGQNYGYTF.

The V call is TRBV6-5, the J call TRBJ2-3; possible D gene TRBD2, 5 bases. Looked up from germline, CDR1 is MNHEY and CDR2 is SVGAGI. This CDR3 spans 15 amino acids. The V end was cut by 4 bases, the J end by 0 bases, with 11 bases between. CDR3 residues: CASSFSRASTDTQYF. In nucleotides, the CDR3 is TGTGCCAGCAGTTTTTCGCGGGCCAGCACAGATACGCAGTATTTT.

The chain's CDR3 is CASSLTGAGANVLTF. The CDR3 nucleotides are TGTGCCAGCAGCCTAACAGGGGCTGGGGCCAACGTCCTGACTTTC. The rearrangement uses TRBV3-1 (or the pseudogene TRBV3-2) and TRBJ2-6, with TRBD1 identical over 7 bases. The CDR3 runs 15 residues. The V and J ends lost 4 bases and 2 bases, in that order; junction bases with no gene match: 2. The germline gives CDR1 LGHDT, CDR2 YNNKEL (reference sequence).

The chain carries TRBV5-1 and TRBJ2-3; D may be TRBD1 (5 bases). There are 13 residues in the CDR3. CDR1 is SGHRS and CDR2 is YFSETQ in the germline V gene. Trimming took 5 bases from V and 4 from J, leaving 11 bases between them. In nucleotides, the CDR3 is TGCGCCAGCAGGGGGCAGGGCCCAGATACGCAGTATTTT. Its protein is CASRGQGPDTQYF.

This sequence joins TRBV5-1 and TRBJ1-6; D is possibly TRBD1 (5 bases). The CDR3 runs 14 residues. Trimming removed 4 bases at V and 11 bases at J, with 16 bases between. Germline values: CDR1 SGHRS, CDR2 YFSETQ. The CDR3: CASSGGTEGPPLHF. Here the CDR3 DNA reads TGCGCCAGCAGCGGCGGGACGGAGGGGCCACCCCTCCACTTT.

In its sample, this clone was seen a few times. V is TRBV18 and J is TRBJ2-7, with 7 bases fitting TRBD2. J lost 5 bases, V lost 3 bases, and 4 bases had no gene match. This CDR3 is built from 13 residues. Germline CDR1 and CDR2: KGHSH and LQKENI. This CDR3 reads CASSPGGNHEQYV. CDR3 sequence (DNA): TGTGCCAGCTCACCCGGGGGGAACCACGAGCAGTACGTC.

J is TRBJ1-4 and V is TRBV6-6, with TRBD1 as a possible D gene (6 bases). Trimming shortened V by 8 bases and J by 7 bases, and 20 bases separated the two germline ends. Germline V gene data show CDR1 as MNHNY and CDR2 as SVGAGI (reference sequence). This CDR3 region has 15 residues. DNA of the CDR3: TGTGCCAGCCAACCCCTTGCGGGGGCGCTTGAAAAACTGTTTTTT. Translated: CASQPLAGALEKLFF.

This clone was observed a handful of times. The V gene is TRBV2, the J gene TRBJ2-3, with D perhaps matching TRBD2 (6 bases). This CDR3 region has 17 residues. Trimming removed 2 bases from V and 1 base from J, with 16 bases in between. Germline V gene data show CDR1 as SNHLY and CDR2 as FYNNEI. The CDR3 nucleotides are TGTGCCAGCAGTGAAATGTTTGGTTGGGGGGGCACAGATACGCAGTATTTT. It codes for CASSEMFGWGGTDTQYF.

This clone was counted a few times. The chain couples TRBV11-2 to TRBJ2-3; D unclear. The CDR3 is 14 amino acids. V was clipped by 5 bases and J by 4 bases, with 13 bases between them. Germline V CDR1 and CDR2: SGHAT, FQNNGV. CDR3 in DNA: TGTGCCAGCAGCCCATATCTAGGCCCAGATACGCAGTATTTT. Protein sequence: CASSPYLGPDTQYF.

This rearrangement joins TRBV7-9 to TRBJ1-6; 7 bases agree with TRBD1. This CDR3 has 15 amino acids. CDR1 is SEHNR and CDR2 is FQNEAQ in the germline V gene (reference sequence). Trimming removed 4 bases from V and 7 bases from J; junction bases left unmatched: 7. This CDR3 is CASSSRTGSNSPLHF. The CDR3 DNA reads as TGTGCCAGCAGCTCCCGGACAGGAAGCAATTCACCCCTCCACTTT.

This clone was seen repeatedly, ten times or more. The V gene is TRBV2, the J gene TRBJ1-2; D is undetermined. V lost 1 base and J 4 bases, leaving 7 bases between the germline ends. CDR1 and CDR2 from the germline V gene are SNHLY and FYNNEI. This CDR3 is 13 amino acids long. CDR3 in amino acids: CASSEGVSYGYTF. CDR3 nucleotides: TGTGCCAGCAGTGAAGGAGTAAGCTATGGCTACACCTTC.

The chain recombines TRBV24-1 with TRBJ2-3; 8 bases agree with TRBD2. Germline trimming cut 3 bases from V and 1 base from J; bases unmatched to any gene: 8. The V gene's germline CDR1 is KGHDR and CDR2 SFDVKD. The CDR3 consists of 17 residues. CDR3 DNA sequence: TGTGCCACCAGTGATGGAACTAGCGGACAAGGCACAGATACGCAGTATTTT. This sequence encodes CATSDGTSGQGTDTQYF.

This chain uses TRBV7-9 with TRBJ2-5; D is perhaps TRBD2 (7 bases). The CDR3 sequence is 15 residues long. The germline V gene has CDR1 SEHNR and CDR2 FQNEAQ (reference sequence). The V and J ends lost 2 bases and 7 bases respectively, with 17 bases between them. The CDR3 nucleotides are TGTGCCAGCAGCTTAAAGGCGGGGGCGGTTCGGACCCAGTACTTC. This gives the protein CASSLKAGAVRTQYF. Based on the CDR3 plus reference TRBV7-9 and TRBJ2-5, the full variable domain is DTGVSQNPRHKITKRGQNVTFRCDPISEHNRLYWYRQTLGQGPEFLTYFQNEAQLEKSRLLSDRFSAERPKGSFSTLEIQRTEQGDSAMYLCASSLKAGAVRTQYFGPGTRLLVL.

The V call is TRBV6-1, the J call TRBJ1-5; 9 positions agree with TRBD1. Germline V CDR1 and CDR2: MNHNS, SASEGT. The CDR3 has 18 residues. The junction had 16 bases not matched to a gene; V was cut back by 3 bases and J by 7 bases. CDR3: CASSDPPDRGDSGQPQHF. CDR3 DNA: TGTGCCAGCAGTGACCCGCCGGACAGGGGCGACTCAGGGCAGCCCCAGCATTTT.

CDR3 DNA: TGTGCCAGCAGCGTAGGAACGGGGGACGAGACCCAGTACTTC. This gives the protein CASSVGTGDETQYF. The rearrangement links TRBV9 to TRBJ2-5; D possibly corresponds to TRBD2 (6 bases). CDR1 and CDR2 (germline): SGDLS, YYNGEE. The ends were cut back, 0 bases at V and 5 bases at J, with 11 bases in the middle. This CDR3 region has 14 residues. Full variable domain (remainder filled in from reference TRBV9 and TRBJ2-5): DSGVTQTPKHLITATGQRVTLRCSPRSGDLSVYWYQQSLDQGLQFLIQYYNGEERAKGNILERFSAQQFPDLHSELNLSSLELGDSALYFCASSVGTGDETQYFGPGTRLLVL.

The chain recombines TRBV3-1 (or the pseudogene TRBV3-2) with TRBJ1-3; 10 nucleotides align to TRBD1. Germline loops: CDR1 LGHDT, CDR2 YNNKEL (reference sequence). V was pared by 1 base and J by 3 bases, with 6 bases of the junction left unmatched. The CDR3 spans 17 residues. The CDR3 coding sequence is TGTGCCAGCAGCCAAGTCCCCGACAGGGGGCATGGAAACACCATATATTTT. Amino acids: CASSQVPDRGHGNTIYF.

CDR3 sequence (DNA): TGTGCCAGCAGTTACTCAGAGCACACTGAAGCTTTCTTT. Residues: CASSYSEHTEAFF. This chain links TRBV6-2 or TRBV6-3 with TRBJ1-1; no clear D gene. CDR3 length: 13 amino acids. Germline-derived CDR1 and CDR2 are MNHEY and SVGEGT. The V end was cut by 0 bases, the J end by 3 bases, with 5 bases between.

This rearrangement joins TRBV7-9 to TRBJ1-1, with D possibly TRBD1 on 6 matching bases. The germline V gene has CDR1 SEHNR and CDR2 FQNEAQ (reference sequence). The CDR3 sequence is 13 residues long. V lost 2 bases and J lost 4, with 8 bases in between. The CDR3 here is CASSLTQGTEAFF. In DNA form, the CDR3 reads TGTGCCAGCAGCTTAACACAGGGCACTGAAGCTTTCTTT.

The rearrangement joins TRBV28 to TRBJ2-5; a weak D match, TRBD1 (5 bases). Germline values: CDR1 MDHEN, CDR2 SYDVKM. The V end lost 2 bases, the J end lost 2 bases, and 12 bases lay between the germline ends. CDR3 length equals 15 residues. This CDR3 is CASSLSFGAQETQYF. Here the CDR3 DNA reads TGTGCCAGCAGTTTAAGCTTTGGGGCACAAGAGACCCAGTACTTC.

J is TRBJ2-3 and V is TRBV27; the D is unclear. Germline CDR1 MNHEY, CDR2 SMNVEV (reference sequence). CDR3 size: 15 residues. V was shortened by 0 bases and J by 3 bases, with 10 bases between the two germline ends. CDR3 amino acids: CASSLSGPFTDTQYF. In nucleotides, the CDR3 is TGTGCCAGCAGTTTATCGGGCCCCTTTACAGATACGCAGTATTTT.

V gene TRBV29-1 combines with J gene TRBJ2-1; 8 bases line up with TRBD2. The CDR3 has 12 amino acids. CDR1 is SQVTM, CDR2 ANQGSEA, per germline. Here the CDR3 DNA reads TGCAGGGCCGGGACTAGAAACGGTGAGCAGTTCTTC. Residues: CRAGTRNGEQFF.

The chain carries TRBV6-4 and TRBJ2-5; 10 bases fit TRBD2. V lost 4 bases and J lost 7; bases outside the gene matches: 12. CDR1 and CDR2 (germline): MRHNA, SNTAGT. CDR3 length equals 16 residues. Here the CDR3 DNA reads TGTGCCAGCAGTGTATCAGCGGGAGGGCCCGTCGGGACCCAGTACTTC. Translating it yields CASSVSAGGPVGTQYF.

The chain is built from TRBV7-9 and TRBJ2-3; a weak D match, TRBD2 (5 bases). V was shortened by 5 bases and J by 3 bases, with 12 bases between the two germline ends. CDR1 SEHNR and CDR2 FQNEAQ come from the germline V gene (reference sequence). The CDR3 spans 14 residues. CDR3 region: CASSPSPGTDTQYF. CDR3 nucleotides: TGTGCCAGCAGCCCATCCCCGGGGACAGATACGCAGTATTTT.

The chain couples TRBV3-1 (or the pseudogene TRBV3-2) to TRBJ1-2; 7 bases match TRBD1. The germline CDR1 and CDR2 sequences are LGHDT and YNNKEL (reference sequence). This CDR3 comprises 15 residues. The junction had 8 bases not matched to a gene; V was cut back by 3 bases and J by 4 bases. This CDR3 reads CASSHTGTAGYGYTF. CDR3 coding DNA: TGTGCCAGCAGCCATACCGGGACAGCCGGCTATGGCTACACCTTC.